This TCR beta chain was captured by sequencing in a study of T cells in Graves' hyperthyroidism and ophthalmopathy (dated by TCRdb to 2018 to 2020). With respect to the entire study: Peripheral blood samples were taken at the time of initial diagnosis, prior to any treatment. Whether ophthalmopathy could be predicted prospectively was tested in an independent validation cohort made up of under 20 hyperthyroidism patients plus 17 patients who later progressed to ophthalmopathy. In more than 5 Graves' hyperthyroidism patients, the study also compared T-cell repertoires from thyroid tissue with T-cell repertoires from blood. After sampling, hyperthyroidism patients received methimazole starting at 30 mg daily, and ophthalmopathy patients received high-dose intravenous methylprednisolone. To identify TCR V-J signatures that set the groups apart, the researchers used a discovery cohort of 100 or so patients, made up of approximately 43 with Graves' ophthalmopathy and about 60 with stable Graves' hyperthyroidism. According to the paper, TCR Vbeta CDR3 sequencing was carried out on around 140 peripheral blood samples, which came from approximately 43 ophthalmopathy, approximately 72 hyperthyroidism and about 17 progressor patients. The 95 to 100 discovery patients were randomly divided into training and test sets at a 7:3 ratio. What the research found in general, with its limitations: Most expanded thyroid clonotypes (frequency above 0.001) were also detected in blood, suggesting blood repertoires may reflect thyroid immune responses. Sample size was not statistically predetermined, and blinding of investigators to group allocation was not performed. During validation, the model predicted progression to ophthalmopathy a median of roughly six months ahead of onset, with roughly 65% sensitivity and 72.22% specificity. A 13 V-J signature model separated ophthalmopathy from stable hyperthyroidism, with about 90% sensitivity and roughly 84% specificity in cross-validation and 80%/75% in testing.

The hyperthyroidism patients were between 18 and 65 years old and newly diagnosed, with a disease duration of less than 2 months. Exclusion was applied to patients with uncontrolled infections, other autoimmune diseases, pregnancy or lactation. Clinical symptoms, serum thyroxine and TRAb, thyroid ultrasound, and orbital computed tomography formed the basis for the diagnoses. Blood from progressor patients was collected at the time of first diagnosis with hyperthyroidism, before any ophthalmopathy symptoms had appeared. PBMCs were isolated from 7.5 to 10 ml of fresh peripheral blood by Ficoll-Paque density gradient centrifugation. Progressor patients were initially diagnosed with Graves' hyperthyroidism and developed ophthalmopathy during follow-up. Trizol reagent was used to extract total RNA, and RNA quality was then checked on an Agilent 2100 Bioanalyzer. The TCR beta CDR3 regions were amplified from RNA transcripts. The TCR CDR3 was subjected to a first round of RT-PCR using the HTBI primer set and the Qiagen OneStep RT-PCR kit. Libraries were constructed in a second round of multiplex PCR, after which size selection and purification were carried out. The libraries were sequenced on an Illumina HiSeq2000 using paired-end 100 bp reads. The authors' pipeline ran thus. SOAPnuke was used to process the raw data, throwing out any read that contained adapters or uncalled bases, had a mean Phred below 15, or lacked an exact constant-primer or identifier match. COPE v1.2.5 was used to merge high-quality paired reads, and clonotypes were defined as unique nucleotide sequences. MiTCR v1.1 was used to align clonotypes to the IMGT TRBV, TRBD and TRBJ reference segments. The analysis was restricted to V-J combinations with a frequency above 0.0001, which together covered just over 99% of the repertoires. The TCS score was defined as F50 (clonal expansion) divided by E x V (chaos), with BLOSUM62-based TCRdist calculated between CDR3 peptides within each V-J. Welch's t-statistics and random forest reduced roughly 530 V-J features to roughly 13, which were used in a naive Bayes classifier (R e1071). The similarity between thyroid and blood repertoires was quantified using the Morisita-Horn index. In TCRdb, the public reads were trimmed at Q25 with fastp and aligned with MiXCR, with productive beta chains retained. Entries are consolidated by CDR3 protein sequence, retaining the most common genes and DNA. The V and J calls here are based on TCRdb, not the publication. The sample table shows 20,000 to 30,000 distinct CDR3 sequences, and less than 65% are seen once. Approximately 25% of the sample goes to the ten largest clones.

The V end loses 2 bases and the J end loses 1 base, and a stretch of 8 bases separates them. Including cysteine and phenylalanine, the CDR3 has 14 amino acids. Left in the record is the CDR3 DNA by itself, 42 bases read in frame from the first base. The CDR1 and CDR2 encoded by the germline V gene (reference sequence) are LNHDA and SQIVND. This clonotype was seen once. Its binding antigen is unknown. No much larger clonotype is one base removed from it; base qualities were not supplied. Evidence from a single read is weak. The TCR was taken from a woman in her thirties or forties with Graves' hyperthyroidism that later progressed to Graves' ophthalmopathy. The receptor chain draws on TRBV19 and TRBJ2-5; the D gene remains uncertain. The specimen was blood. The base sequence is TGTGCCAGTAGTATAAGGAGCAGCCAAGAGACCCAGTACTTC. Translation gives CASSIRSSQETQYF.